These T cell receptor beta chains were read from a single sample in a study of blood T cell repertoires in COVID-19. Assay used: immunoSEQ multiplex PCR; TCRdb lists only in-frame clones, some missing. The sample includes around 290,000 clones, less than 90% of them seen just once. The sample was peripheral blood. The origin of the receptors is a woman in her 70s with COVID-19, enrolled during active disease. Each CDR3 is given with its conserved first and last residue. D genes are given only for firm matches. The size entry is marked missing in some rows and otherwise reads once, few, many or a size class.

j_gene: TRBJ2-3; d_gene: TRBD1; abundance: -; len: 14; v_gene: TRBV5-1; CDR3nt: TGCGCCAGCACCCATGGGACAGCCACAGATACGCAGTATTTT; CDR3aa: CASTHGTATDTQYF
j_gene: TRBJ2-5; d_gene: TRBD2; abundance: few; len: 16; v_gene: TRBV4-2; CDR3nt: TGTGCCAGCAGCTGGGGACTAGCGGGGGGGCAAGAGACCCAGTACTTC; CDR3aa: CASSWGLAGGQETQYF
j_gene: TRBJ1-5; d_gene: TRBD1; abundance: -; len: 15; v_gene: TRBV30; CDR3nt: TGTGCCTGGACCCCAGGACAGGGTGGAAATCAGCCCCAGCATTTT; CDR3aa: CAWTPGQGGNQPQHF
j_gene: TRBJ1-6; d_gene: -; abundance: once; len: 12; v_gene: TRBV7-8; CDR3nt: TGTGCCAGCAGCTCCCTACCCTCACCCCTCCACTTT; CDR3aa: CASSSLPSPLHF
j_gene: TRBJ2-1; d_gene: TRBD2; abundance: -; len: 16; v_gene: TRBV5-4; CDR3nt: TGTGCCAGCAGCTCTCTGACTAGTGGGGGGGGAAATGAGCAGTTCTTC; CDR3aa: CASSSLTSGGGNEQFF
j_gene: TRBJ1-3; d_gene: -; abundance: -; len: 14; v_gene: TRBV9; CDR3nt: TGTGCCAGCAGCCCAGGAAACTCTGGAAACACCATATATTTT; CDR3aa: CASSPGNSGNTIYF
j_gene: TRBJ2-1; d_gene: -; abundance: -; len: 14; v_gene: TRBV5-6; CDR3nt: TGTGCCAGCAGCTTTTTTATAACAAGAAATGAGCAGTTCTTC; CDR3aa: CASSFFITRNEQFF
j_gene: TRBJ1-1; d_gene: -; abundance: -; len: 15; v_gene: TRBV4-3; CDR3nt: TGCGCCAGCAGCCAAGATGTACAGGGCTACACTGAAGCTTTCTTT; CDR3aa: CASSQDVQGYTEAFF
j_gene: TRBJ2-1; d_gene: -; abundance: -; len: 13; v_gene: TRBV2; CDR3nt: TGTGCCAGCGAGTGGTCACCGCGGGATGAGCAGTTCTTC; CDR3aa: CASEWSPRDEQFF
j_gene: TRBJ1-1; d_gene: TRBD1; abundance: once; len: 15; v_gene: TRBV18; CDR3nt: TGTGCCAGCTCACCCGACTTTCGACAGGGGGCTGAAGCTTTCTTT; CDR3aa: CASSPDFRQGAEAFF
j_gene: TRBJ1-2; d_gene: TRBD1; abundance: -; len: 15; v_gene: TRBV7-8; CDR3nt: TGTGCCAGCAGCTTAGGACAGGGGGCGGGCTATGGCTACACCTTC; CDR3aa: CASSLGQGAGYGYTF
j_gene: TRBJ2-5; d_gene: -; abundance: -; len: 16; v_gene: TRBV25-1; CDR3nt: TGTGCCAGCAGTGATAACAGGGATGGGTTACAAGAGACCCAGTACTTC; CDR3aa: CASSDNRDGLQETQYF
j_gene: TRBJ2-1; d_gene: TRBD2; abundance: -; len: 13; v_gene: TRBV18; CDR3nt: TGTGCCAGCTCCCAGACTAGCGGTAATGAGCAGTTCTTC; CDR3aa: CASSQTSGNEQFF
j_gene: TRBJ2-3; d_gene: -; abundance: -; len: 16; v_gene: TRBV21-1; CDR3nt: TGTGCCAGCAGCAAAAGCGACAGGGGATTATATCGGTCGCAGTATTTT; CDR3aa: CASSKSDRGLYRSQYF
j_gene: TRBJ1-6; d_gene: -; abundance: -; len: 17; v_gene: TRBV30; CDR3nt: TGTGCCTGGAGCTCGGGGATCCTGGGGGGTTATAATTCACCCCTCCACTTT; CDR3aa: CAWSSGILGGYNSPLHF
j_gene: TRBJ2-5; d_gene: TRBD2; abundance: -; len: 14; v_gene: TRBV30; CDR3nt: TGTGCCTGGTCTGCGGGGGGAAGGGCGGAGACCCAGTACTTC; CDR3aa: CAWSAGGRAETQYF
j_gene: TRBJ1-1; d_gene: -; abundance: -; len: 16; v_gene: TRBV18; CDR3nt: TGTGCCAGCTCACTTAATTGGGACACCCTGAACACTGAAGCTTTCTTT; CDR3aa: CASSLNWDTLNTEAFF
j_gene: TRBJ1-5; d_gene: -; abundance: -; len: 14; v_gene: TRBV18; CDR3nt: TGTGCCAGCTCACCTCTGTATAGCAATCAGCCCCAGCATTTT; CDR3aa: CASSPLYSNQPQHF
j_gene: TRBJ2-3; d_gene: TRBD1; abundance: -; len: 16; v_gene: TRBV27; CDR3nt: TGTGCCAGCAGTTTACCGAGACAGGGGGCGACTGATACGCAGTATTTT; CDR3aa: CASSLPRQGATDTQYF
j_gene: TRBJ1-4; d_gene: -; abundance: once; len: 14; v_gene: TRBV30; CDR3nt: TGTGCCTGGAGTGCGAAGGGGACTAATGAAAAACTGTTTTTT; CDR3aa: CAWSAKGTNEKLFF
j_gene: TRBJ2-7; d_gene: -; abundance: few; len: 16; v_gene: TRBV11-2; CDR3nt: TGTGCCAGCAGCTCAACCCTTACAGGGAATCGCTACGAGCAGTACTTC; CDR3aa: CASSSTLTGNRYEQYF
j_gene: TRBJ1-1; d_gene: -; abundance: -; len: 16; v_gene: TRBV11-2; CDR3nt: TGTGCCAGCAGCTTAGAAGGTGGAGCAGGGCGCACTGAAGCTTTCTTT; CDR3aa: CASSLEGGAGRTEAFF
j_gene: TRBJ2-3; d_gene: TRBD2; abundance: -; len: 16; v_gene: TRBV7-2; CDR3nt: TGTGCCAGCAGCTTCGGGACGGGGGGGCCTGGAGATACGCAGTATTTT; CDR3aa: CASSFGTGGPGDTQYF
j_gene: TRBJ2-1; d_gene: TRBD2; abundance: -; len: 16; v_gene: TRBV28; CDR3nt: TGTGCCAGCAGGGGACTAGCGGGGGGGTCCTACAATGAGCAGTTCTTC; CDR3aa: CASRGLAGGSYNEQFF
j_gene: TRBJ1-2; d_gene: TRBD1; abundance: -; len: 14; v_gene: TRBV6-5; CDR3nt: TGTGCCAGCAGTACCCCAGGGGGCGCAAGGGGCTACACCTTC; CDR3aa: CASSTPGGARGYTF
j_gene: TRBJ1-1; d_gene: -; abundance: -; len: 14; v_gene: TRBV5-6; CDR3nt: TGTGCCAGCAGCTTGGATCCGTGGAACACTGAAGCTTTCTTT; CDR3aa: CASSLDPWNTEAFF
j_gene: TRBJ2-3; d_gene: -; abundance: -; len: 15; v_gene: TRBV9; CDR3nt: TGTGCCAGCAGCGTAGTCCCCTTTGGCACAGATACGCAGTATTTT; CDR3aa: CASSVVPFGTDTQYF
j_gene: TRBJ2-1; d_gene: -; abundance: -; len: 14; v_gene: TRBV24-1; CDR3nt: TGTGCCACTGCAGCCGGGACAACATACAATGAGCAGTTCTTC; CDR3aa: CATAAGTTYNEQFF
j_gene: TRBJ1-1; d_gene: -; abundance: -; len: 13; v_gene: TRBV12-3/TRBV12-4; CDR3nt: TGTGCCAGCAGCTTAAGTTACGGCACTGAAGCTTTCTTT; CDR3aa: CASSLSYGTEAFF
j_gene: TRBJ2-3; d_gene: TRBD2; abundance: -; len: 16; v_gene: TRBV7-6; CDR3nt: TGTGCCAGCAGCTTAGGGAGCGGGGGCCCCACAGATACGCAGTATTTT; CDR3aa: CASSLGSGGPTDTQYF
j_gene: TRBJ2-6; d_gene: TRBD1; abundance: -; len: 15; v_gene: TRBV7-9; CDR3nt: TGTGCCAGCAGCTCCGACAGGGCTGGGGCCAACGTCCTGACTTTC; CDR3aa: CASSSDRAGANVLTF
j_gene: TRBJ1-2; d_gene: TRBD1; abundance: -; len: 15; v_gene: TRBV19; CDR3nt: TGTGCCAGTAGTATTACGACAGGGGGCGACTATGGCTACACCTTC; CDR3aa: CASSITTGGDYGYTF
j_gene: TRBJ1-4; d_gene: -; abundance: -; len: 13; v_gene: TRBV5-6; CDR3nt: TGTGCCAGCACTACAGGGCCTAATGAAAAACTGTTTTTT; CDR3aa: CASTTGPNEKLFF
j_gene: TRBJ2-7; d_gene: TRBD1; abundance: -; len: 14; v_gene: TRBV5-1; CDR3nt: TGCGCCAGCAGCTTGGGGACAGGGAACGGCGAGCAGTACTTC; CDR3aa: CASSLGTGNGEQYF
j_gene: TRBJ1-5; d_gene: TRBD1; abundance: -; len: 17; v_gene: TRBV6-1; CDR3nt: TGTGCCAGCAGTGAAGATGGCCACAGGGGAAGCAATCAGCCCCAGCATTTT; CDR3aa: CASSEDGHRGSNQPQHF
j_gene: TRBJ2-3; d_gene: TRBD1; abundance: -; len: 15; v_gene: TRBV5-1; CDR3nt: TGCGCCAGCAGCTTGGCAGGGACAGGGATGGATACGCAGTATTTT; CDR3aa: CASSLAGTGMDTQYF
j_gene: TRBJ1-1; d_gene: -; abundance: -; len: 14; v_gene: TRBV5-1; CDR3nt: TGCGCCAGCAACGTCCCAGGGATCAACACTGAAGCTTTCTTT; CDR3aa: CASNVPGINTEAFF
j_gene: TRBJ2-3; d_gene: TRBD2; abundance: -; len: 14; v_gene: TRBV10-3; CDR3nt: TGTGCCATCCGAGTAGCGGGGCCTATAGATACGCAGTATTTT; CDR3aa: CAIRVAGPIDTQYF
j_gene: TRBJ1-1; d_gene: -; abundance: -; len: 14; v_gene: TRBV27; CDR3nt: TGTGCCAGCAAAGGGGCAGGTACGAACACTGAAGCTTTCTTT; CDR3aa: CASKGAGTNTEAFF
j_gene: TRBJ1-3; d_gene: -; abundance: -; len: 14; v_gene: TRBV18; CDR3nt: TGTGCCAGCTCACCAGCAGGGAATGGAAACACCATATATTTT; CDR3aa: CASSPAGNGNTIYF
j_gene: TRBJ2-7; d_gene: -; abundance: once; len: 12; v_gene: TRBV4-1; CDR3nt: TGCGCCAGCAGCGACTTCAGGGACGAGCAGTACTTC; CDR3aa: CASSDFRDEQYF
j_gene: TRBJ1-2; d_gene: -; abundance: -; len: 13; v_gene: TRBV30; CDR3nt: TGTGCCTGGAGTGTACAGGCCGGGTCTGGCTACACCTTC; CDR3aa: CAWSVQAGSGYTF
j_gene: TRBJ2-3; d_gene: TRBD2; abundance: -; len: 16; v_gene: TRBV4-3; CDR3nt: TGCGCCAGCAGCCAAGAGCGCGGGGGGGGCCCGGATACGCAGTATTTT; CDR3aa: CASSQERGGGPDTQYF
j_gene: TRBJ1-1; d_gene: -; abundance: once; len: 14; v_gene: TRBV24-1; CDR3nt: TGTGCCACCAGTGATTTGGGTCGGGAGGGGGAGAGATTCTTT; CDR3aa: CATSDLGREGERFF
j_gene: TRBJ1-2; d_gene: TRBD1; abundance: once; len: 13; v_gene: TRBV2; CDR3nt: TGTGCCAGCAGTCCCGGGACAGGGAGAGGCTACACCTTC; CDR3aa: CASSPGTGRGYTF